This entry lists 5 T cell receptor beta chains sequenced from one sample in a study of T cell responses to AZD1222 COVID-19 vaccine. Profiling relied on immunoSEQ multiplex PCR, and the TCRdb table lists in-frame clones only, not all of them. The sample records 90,000 to 120,000 clones, over 85% being singletons. The input for sequencing was peripheral blood, taken on day 0 of MenACWY control vaccination. The source of these receptors is an adult in good health.

This rearrangement joins TRBV10-1 to TRBJ2-3, with TRBD2 as a possible D gene (5 bases). Trimming removed 0 bases from V and 6 bases from J, with 13 bases in between. The CDR3 is 15 amino acids. The germline V gene has CDR1 WNHNN and CDR2 SYGVQD (reference sequence). In nucleotides, the CDR3 is TGCGCCAGCAGTGAGTCCAAGGCGGGCGCGGATACGCAGTATTTT. Encoded protein: CASSESKAGADTQYF.

This chain connects TRBV6-5 to TRBJ1-6, with D possibly being TRBD1 (5 bases). The CDR3 has 13 amino acids. CDR1 is MNHEY and CDR2 is SVGAGI in the germline V gene. The germline V and J ends were trimmed by 5 bases and 8 bases, with 10 bases remaining between them. CDR3 DNA sequence: TGTGCCAGCAGTACCTTGGGGGATTCACCCCTCCACTTT. Amino acids: CASSTLGDSPLHF.

The chain couples TRBV11-2 to TRBJ1-3; D gene uncertain. With 1 base removed from V and 1 base from J, the gap between germline ends came to 8 bases. CDR1 is SGHAT and CDR2 is FQNNGV in the germline V gene. There are 15 residues in the CDR3. The CDR3 DNA sequence: TGTGCCAGCAGCTTAGGAGGTGCGTCTGGAAACACCATATATTTT. This translates into CASSLGGASGNTIYF.

This rearrangement joins TRBV12-3 or TRBV12-4 to TRBJ2-5, with a weak D call TRBD2 (5 bases). This CDR3 contains 12 residues. The V end was cut by 4 bases, the J end by 5 bases, with 8 bases between. This chain's CDR3 is CASSSPSETQYF. DNA of the CDR3: TGTGCCAGCAGTTCCCCTAGCGAGACCCAGTACTTC.

The chain employs TRBV5-1 and TRBJ2-7; 8 positions agree with TRBD1. J gave up 2 bases and V 4 bases, and 5 bases lay outside the gene matches. There are 14 residues in the CDR3. Germline-derived CDR1 and CDR2 are SGHRS and YFSETQ. The chain's CDR3 is CASSEGTGPYEQYF. The CDR3 coding sequence is TGCGCCAGCAGCGAGGGGACAGGACCCTACGAGCAGTACTTC.